These 25 T cell receptor beta chains originate from one sample sequenced in a study of OX40 agonist ivuxolimab in advanced cancers. Clones were sequenced by immunoSEQ multiplex PCR, and TCRdb holds only the in-frame ones, with some missing. The table shows roughly 80,000 clones, with 85% to 90% occurring only once. Source: CD4+ or CD8+ T cells sorted from blood, taken in a trial of the OX40 agonist ivuxolimab. These TCRs come from an adult with an advanced solid tumor such as melanoma, head and neck, liver or kidney cancer.

This clone is a singleton in its sample. The rearrangement joins TRBV5-1 to TRBJ2-3; 7 positions match TRBD2. The CDR3 runs to 16 residues. The V and J ends lost 2 bases and 3 bases, in that order; junction bases with no gene match: 9. The germline V gene has CDR1 SGHRS and CDR2 YFSETQ. The DNA of the CDR3 is TGCGCCAGCAGCTTTAACCCGGGGAGGGGAACAGATACGCAGTATTTT. It translates to CASSFNPGRGTDTQYF. Full variable domain (missing parts from reference TRBV5-1 and TRBJ2-3): KAGVTQTPRYLIKTRGQQVTLSCSPISGHRSVSWYQQTPGQGLQFLFEYFSETQRNKGNFPGRFSGRQFSNSRSEMNVSTLELGDSALYLCASSFNPGRGTDTQYFGPGTRLTVL.

This chain links TRBV5-1 with TRBJ1-5; 7 bases are shared with TRBD1. Germline CDR1 is SGHRS and CDR2 is YFSETQ. The CDR3 extends over 16 amino acids. After removal of 0 bases from V and 0 bases from J, the junction contained 3 bases not matched to a gene. For the CDR3, the DNA is TGCGCCAGCAGCTTGGGGACAGGCGATAGCAATCAGCCCCAGCATTTT. This sequence encodes CASSLGTGDSNQPQHF. Full variable domain (remainder filled in from reference TRBV5-1 and TRBJ1-5): KAGVTQTPRYLIKTRGQQVTLSCSPISGHRSVSWYQQTPGQGLQFLFEYFSETQRNKGNFPGRFSGRQFSNSRSEMNVSTLELGDSALYLCASSLGTGDSNQPQHFGDGTRLSIL.

The rearrangement links TRBV5-4 to TRBJ2-2; 10 bases align to TRBD1. CDR3 length: 16 amino acids. Germline V gene lookup returns CDR1 SGHNT and CDR2 YYREEE (reference sequence). The V gene end was trimmed by 4 bases and the J gene end by 4 bases; junction bases not matched to a gene: 7. CDR3 region: CASSVDRGRATGELFF. Here the CDR3 DNA reads TGTGCCAGCAGCGTCGACAGGGGGCGGGCCACCGGGGAGCTGTTTTTT.

This sequence joins TRBV28 and TRBJ2-7; tentative D call: TRBD2 (6 bases). V lost 3 bases, J lost 3 bases, and 27 bases lay in between. The CDR3 is 19 residues long. Germline lookup yields CDR1 MDHEN and CDR2 SYDVKM. CDR3 sequence reads: CASSFLWTIGARANYEQYF. As DNA, the CDR3 is TGTGCCAGCAGTTTCTTATGGACTATTGGTGCGCGGGCTAACTACGAGCAGTACTTC.

V is TRBV29-1 and J is TRBJ2-1; no clear D. Germline V gene lookup returns CDR1 SQVTM and CDR2 ANQGSEA. Trimming left V 1 base short and J 4 bases short, with 2 bases between. The CDR3 length is 11 residues. The CDR3 loop is CSVEVYNEQFF. The CDR3 nucleotides read TGCAGCGTTGAAGTATACAATGAGCAGTTCTTC.

The CDR3: CATLATGTSDQETQYF. For the CDR3, the DNA is TGTGCCACCTTAGCGACCGGGACTAGCGACCAAGAGACCCAGTACTTC. This chain links TRBV5-4 with TRBJ2-5; 10 bases are shared with TRBD2. The germline V gene has CDR1 SGHNT and CDR2 YYREEE (reference sequence). The trim removed 9 bases at V and 0 bases at J, leaving 11 bases unmatched. The length of the CDR3 is 16 residues.

This clone came up once. V gene TRBV7-9 combines with J gene TRBJ2-5; the D is unclear. The ends were cut back, 2 bases at V and 4 bases at J, with 5 bases in the middle. Germline CDR1 reads SEHNR; CDR2 reads FQNEAQ (reference sequence). The CDR3 contains 12 residues. CDR3 loop: CASSLLGETQYF. For the CDR3, the DNA is TGTGCCAGCAGCTTACTGGGAGAGACCCAGTACTTC.

The chain has TRBV5-5 and TRBJ1-5; no reliable D call. Germline V gene sequence: CDR1 SGHKS, CDR2 YYEKEE (reference sequence). There are 15 residues in the CDR3. With 0 bases removed from V and 7 bases from J, the gap between germline ends came to 14 bases. CDR3 sequence reads: CASSLEPGLRQPQHF. The CDR3 DNA follows: TGTGCCAGCAGCTTGGAGCCGGGTCTTAGGCAGCCCCAGCATTTT.

The chain carries TRBV2 and TRBJ2-7, with D unclear. CDR1 and CDR2 from the germline V gene are SNHLY and FYNNEI. The ends were cut back, 3 bases at V and 3 bases at J, with 18 bases in the middle. This CDR3 is 16 amino acids long. CDR3 nucleotide sequence: TGTGCCAGCAGTGAGACGTTAATCCAGGTTCGCTACGAGCAGTACTTC. Amino acids: CASSETLIQVRYEQYF.

CDR3 residues: CASSWAGTEAFF. The CDR3 DNA reads as TGTGCCAGCAGCTGGGCAGGGACTGAAGCTTTCTTT. The chain couples TRBV7-9 to TRBJ1-1; maybe TRBD1 (5 bases). Germline V gene sequence: CDR1 SEHNR, CDR2 FQNEAQ (reference sequence). V was clipped by 4 bases and J by 5 bases, with 8 bases between them. The CDR3 runs to 12 residues. Filled out from reference TRBV7-9 and TRBJ1-1, the complete variable domain reads DTGVSQNPRHKITKRGQNVTFRCDPISEHNRLYWYRQTLGQGPEFLTYFQNEAQLEKSRLLSDRFSAERPKGSFSTLEIQRTEQGDSAMYLCASSWAGTEAFFGQGTRLTVV.

The chain links TRBV5-1 to TRBJ1-1, with a tentative D call TRBD1 (5 bases). V lost 0 bases and J 2 bases, leaving 11 bases between the germline ends. Germline CDR1 is SGHRS and CDR2 is YFSETQ. The CDR3 is 15 amino acids. CDR3 nucleotides: TGCGCCAGCAGCTTGGGAGCAGGGAGTAACACTGAAGCTTTCTTT. Translation: CASSLGAGSNTEAFF.

The chain recombines TRBV28 with TRBJ1-1; a possible D gene is TRBD1 (6 bases). CDR1 is MDHEN and CDR2 is SYDVKM in the germline V gene. The CDR3 sequence is 15 residues long. Trimming left V 4 bases short and J 7 bases short, with 19 bases between. The CDR3 loop reads CASSSLGVRGYEAFF. The CDR3 bases are TGTGCCAGCAGTTCATTGGGGGTCAGGGGCTATGAAGCTTTCTTT.

V gene TRBV11-3 combines with J gene TRBJ2-3; a weak D match, TRBD1 (5 bases). Germline V CDR1 and CDR2: SGHNT, YENEEA. The V end was cut by 6 bases, the J end by 8 bases, with 21 bases between. There are 15 residues in the CDR3. CDR3 amino acids: CASSTRTEGGATQYF. The CDR3 nucleotides are TGTGCCAGCAGTACGAGGACGGAAGGTGGGGCTACGCAGTATTTT. The variable domain in full, completed from reference TRBV11-3 and TRBJ2-3, reads EAGVVQSPRYKIIEKKQPVAFWCNPISGHNTLYWYLQNLGQGPELLIRYENEEAVDDSQLPKDRFSAERLKGVDSTLKIQPAELGDSAVYLCASSTRTEGGATQYFGPGTRLTVL.

The rearrangement uses TRBV5-1 and TRBJ2-7, with TRBD1 identical over 10 bases. The CDR3 has 15 amino acids. Germline CDR1 SGHRS, CDR2 YFSETQ. V lost 5 bases, J lost 5 bases, and 10 bases stayed unmatched. DNA for the CDR3: TGCGCCAGCAGGTCCTCCCCCGGGACAGGGGACGAGCAGTACTTC. Protein sequence: CASRSSPGTGDEQYF. Based on the CDR3 plus reference TRBV5-1 and TRBJ2-7, the full variable domain is KAGVTQTPRYLIKTRGQQVTLSCSPISGHRSVSWYQQTPGQGLQFLFEYFSETQRNKGNFPGRFSGRQFSNSRSEMNVSTLELGDSALYLCASRSSPGTGDEQYFGPGTRLTVT.

V usage is TRBV12-2 and J usage is TRBJ1-2; the D call of TRBD1 is as the table states it, not checked on the DNA. TRBV12-2 represents a pseudogene. The CDR3 covers 18 residues. The CDR3 reads CASRLLGTGGMERYGYTF. In DNA, the CDR3 is TGTGCAAGTCGCTTGCTCGGGACAGGGGGCATGGAGAGGTATGGCTACACCTTC.

The chain has TRBV6-1 and TRBJ1-2, with TRBD1 as a possible D gene (6 bases). Germline V gene lookup returns CDR1 MNHNS and CDR2 SASEGT. Trimming cost V 1 base and J 8 bases, with 14 bases left between them. The CDR3 runs to 14 residues. As DNA, the CDR3 is TGTGCCAGCAGTGAAGTAGGGGGTAAGGCGGGCTACACCTTC. It encodes CASSEVGGKAGYTF.

V and J are TRBV6-5 and TRBJ2-7, with D perhaps TRBD1 (6 bases). There are 12 residues in the CDR3. V lost 10 bases to trimming and J lost 5 bases, with 15 bases between them. CDR1 is MNHEY and CDR2 is SVGAGI in the germline V gene. In DNA form, the CDR3 reads TGTGCCACGAAGGGGGAGCCACACGAGCAGTACTTC. This codes for CATKGEPHEQYF.

The chain has TRBV6-5 and TRBJ1-6; D not certain. Germline V gene data show CDR1 as MNHEY and CDR2 as SVGAGI. The CDR3 is made up of 13 amino acids. The V end was cut by 0 bases, the J end by 10 bases, with 7 bases between. CDR3 nucleotides: TGTGCCAGCAGTTACTCGATCTTCTCACCCCTCCACTTT. This codes for CASSYSIFSPLHF.

The chain is built from TRBV4-1 and TRBJ2-5; possibly TRBD1 or TRBD2 for D (6 bases each). From germline, CDR1 is MGHRA and CDR2 YSYEKL. This CDR3 is built from 15 residues. Trimming took 2 bases from V and 2 from J, leaving 12 bases between them. CDR3 sequence (DNA): TGCGCCAGCAGCCAAAGGAGGGGGTCACAAGAGACCCAGTACTTC. Translated: CASSQRRGSQETQYF.

The genes are TRBV6-6 and TRBJ1-1; TRBD1 agrees at 7 bases. The CDR3 is 14 amino acids. The germline gives CDR1 MNHNY, CDR2 SVGAGI (reference sequence). The CDR3 DNA is TGTGCAGGGCGCCCAGGGGGGCTCCACACTGAAGCTTTCTTT. Protein: CAGRPGGLHTEAFF.

V is TRBV6-5 and J is TRBJ1-2; D not resolved. This CDR3 has 12 amino acids. CDR1 and CDR2 (germline): MNHEY, SVGAGI. The V gene lost 5 bases and the J gene lost 8 bases, with 12 bases spanning the gap. The CDR3 bases are TGTGCCAGCAGTACCACCCAGTGGGGCTACACCTTC. Residues: CASSTTQWGYTF.

This rearrangement joins TRBV15 to TRBJ1-2; D remains unclear. Germline CDR1 and CDR2: LNHNV and YYDKDF (reference sequence). CDR3 length: 16 residues. V was shortened by 0 bases and J by 8 bases, with 19 bases between the two germline ends. The CDR3 here is CATSRDRILRPGGYTF. CDR3 DNA sequence: TGTGCCACCAGCAGAGATCGCATTTTGCGGCCGGGAGGCTACACCTTC. The full variable domain, completed using reference TRBV15 and TRBJ1-2, is DAMVIQNPRYQVTQFGKPVTLSCSQTLNHNVMYWYQQKSSQAPKLLFHYYDKDFNNEADTPDNFQSRRPNTSFCFLDIRSPGLGDTAMYLCATSRDRILRPGGYTFGSGTRLTVV.

The V gene is TRBV7-2, the J gene TRBJ2-3; a possible D gene is TRBD1 (5 bases). CDR3 length: 14 amino acids. Germline V gene sequence: CDR1 SGHTA, CDR2 FQGNSA. Trimming stripped 5 bases from V and 2 bases from J, with 11 bases between. The CDR3 bases are TGTGCCAGCAGCCCAGACAGATACACAGATACGCAGTATTTT. It is translated as CASSPDRYTDTQYF.

V gene TRBV9 combines with J gene TRBJ2-2, with D unresolved. CDR1 and CDR2 from the germline V gene are SGDLS and YYNGEE. Trimming stripped 3 bases from V and 6 bases from J, with 3 bases between. CDR3 length equals 11 residues. CDR3 protein: CASSAPGELFF. In DNA form, the CDR3 reads TGTGCCAGCAGCGCCCCCGGGGAGCTGTTTTTT. Combining the CDR3 with reference TRBV9 and TRBJ2-2 gives the whole variable domain DSGVTQTPKHLITATGQRVTLRCSPRSGDLSVYWYQQSLDQGLQFLIQYYNGEERAKGNILERFSAQQFPDLHSELNLSSLELGDSALYFCASSAPGELFFGEGSRLTVL.

This sequence joins TRBV5-1 and TRBJ1-1; 7 bases align to TRBD1. J was trimmed by 5 bases and V by 5 bases; bases with no gene match: 15. The CDR3 has 16 amino acids. From germline, CDR1 is SGHRS and CDR2 YFSETQ. This chain's CDR3 is CASSPGQVGPRTEAFF. The CDR3, as DNA: TGCGCCAGCAGTCCCGGACAGGTGGGGCCGCGTACTGAAGCTTTCTTT.